The sequence of this T cell receptor beta chain was determined in a study of shared clonotypes between healthy human individuals. Details on this clone: A much bigger clone sits one base away, suggesting this may be a read error. The same CDR3 can be traced to other DNA sequences in this sample.

V was trimmed by 4 bases and J by 3 bases, leaving 3 bases between them. CDR3 length: 11 amino acids. The germline CDR1 and CDR2 sequences are SNHLY and FYNNEI. The repertoire was sequenced with immunoSEQ multiplex PCR; TCRdb's copy has only in-frame clones and lacks some. The table records hundreds of thousands of clones, about 74% of them present only once. Material: memory CD4+ T cells sorted from blood. Subset denoted: CD45RA-negative fraction. The chain links TRBV2 to TRBJ2-5; D gene unclear. This receptor was obtained from a woman aged 25 to 39 in good health. The CDR3 loop reads CASSAEETQYF. The CDR3, as DNA: TGTGCCAGCAGTGCGGAAGAGACCCAGTACTTC.